Presented here are 20 T cell receptor beta chains from one specimen sequenced in a study of cytomegalovirus exposure and HLA in healthy donors. Sequencing was performed with immunoSEQ multiplex PCR; in TCRdb, only in-frame clones are kept and a portion is missing. The sample holds 130,000 to 150,000 clones, 88% seen once. Sample: PBMCs. The receptors derive from a woman under 30 in good health and CMV-seropositive.

This chain uses TRBV12-2 with TRBJ2-2; TRBD2, the table's D call, was not compared with the DNA. TRBV12-2 is a documented pseudogene. The CDR3 sequence is 17 residues long. CDR3 loop: CASRLATGRSNTGELFF. The CDR3 DNA is TGTGCAAGTCGCTTAGCTACGGGGAGGTCGAACACCGGGGAGCTGTTTTTT.

The chain links TRBV7-3 to TRBJ1-2; D gene ambiguous. The CDR3 is 11 amino acids. In germline, CDR1 is SGHTA, CDR2 FQGTGA. The V end lost 8 bases, the J end lost 2 bases, and 6 bases lay between the germline ends. The CDR3 nucleotides read TGTGCCAGCGGCAGGAACTATGGCTACACCTTC. It is translated as CASGRNYGYTF.

This chain connects TRBV10-1 to TRBJ2-6, with 9 bases aligning to TRBD1. The CDR3 has 21 amino acids. V gave up 0 bases and J gave up 0 bases; unmatched junction bases: 12. The germline CDR1 and CDR2 sequences are WNHNN and SYGVQD (reference sequence). The CDR3 region is CASSESGTRQGVSSGANVLTF. Here the CDR3 DNA reads TGCGCCAGCAGTGAGTCGGGAACTAGACAGGGGGTTTCCTCTGGGGCCAACGTCCTGACTTTC.

The chain uses TRBV5-4 and TRBJ2-1, with 10 bases identical to TRBD2. Trimming took 4 bases from V and 0 from J; bases not matched to a gene: 4. Germline-derived CDR1 and CDR2 are SGHNT and YYREEE (reference sequence). This CDR3 is 16 amino acids long. As DNA, the CDR3 is TGTGCCAGCAGCAGGGGGACTAGCGACTCCTACAATGAGCAGTTCTTC. Translating it yields CASSRGTSDSYNEQFF.

This rearrangement joins TRBV15 to TRBJ2-7; D call uncertain. The germline V gene has CDR1 LNHNV and CDR2 YYDKDF (reference sequence). The CDR3 length is 13 residues. The V and J ends lost 0 bases and 7 bases respectively, with 10 bases between them. The CDR3 here is CATSRDPLREQYF. In DNA form, the CDR3 reads TGTGCCACCAGCAGAGACCCCCTACGGGAGCAGTACTTC.

The genes are TRBV7-9 and TRBJ2-3; TRBD1 aligns across 7 bases. The CDR3 loop spans 16 amino acids. The J segment lost 2 bases and the V segment lost 2 bases, leaving 7 bases of the junction unmatched. Germline V lookup: CDR1 SEHNR, CDR2 FQNEAQ (reference sequence). In DNA, the CDR3 is TGTGCCAGCAGCTTATACAGGGGATCCATCACAGATACGCAGTATTTT. This translates into CASSLYRGSITDTQYF.

This clone was detected only a few times. The CDR3 loop is CASRLYRDTNQPQHF. DNA for the CDR3: TGTGCCAGCAGGTTGTACCGGGACACAAATCAGCCCCAGCATTTT. The chain employs TRBV2 and TRBJ1-5; tentatively, D is TRBD1 (6 bases). V lost 6 bases, J lost 4 bases, and 16 bases lay in between. The CDR3 runs to 15 residues. Germline CDR1 reads SNHLY; CDR2 reads FYNNEI.

The V and J genes are TRBV9 and TRBJ2-3, with 7 nucleotides matching TRBD1. CDR1 SGDLS and CDR2 YYNGEE come from the germline V gene. V lost 2 bases, J lost 0 bases, and 9 bases stayed unmatched. The CDR3 consists of 17 residues. CDR3 protein: CASSVGTAHSSTDTQYF. The CDR3 bases are TGTGCCAGCAGCGTCGGGACAGCTCATTCTAGCACAGATACGCAGTATTTT.

This clone was detected a few times. The chain joins TRBV25-1 to TRBJ1-1; no reliable D call. Germline V CDR1 and CDR2: MGHDK, SYGVNS. Trimming pared 5 bases from V and 4 bases from J, leaving 8 bases between. The CDR3 covers 12 residues. DNA of the CDR3: TGTGCCAGCAGTACTCTCTTCACTGAAGCTTTCTTT. Its protein is CASSTLFTEAFF.

The rearrangement links TRBV28 to TRBJ2-7; 11 positions match TRBD2. Germline loops: CDR1 MDHEN, CDR2 SYDVKM. The V and J ends lost 7 bases and 3 bases, in that order; junction bases with no gene match: 5. CDR3 size: 14 residues. CDR3 sequence (DNA): TGTGCCAGCACTAAAACTAGCGGGGGCTACGAGCAGTACTTC. Protein sequence: CASTKTSGGYEQYF.

Only one count was recorded for this clone. The chain combines TRBV9 with TRBJ2-1; 9 nucleotides match TRBD2. The length of the CDR3 is 14 residues. Germline CDR1 reads SGDLS; CDR2 reads YYNGEE. The V and J ends lost 4 bases and 7 bases, in that order; junction bases with no gene match: 6. The CDR3 nucleotides read TGTGCCAGCAGCTGGAGCGGGGGGCCGAATGAGCAGTTCTTC. Its translation is CASSWSGGPNEQFF.

This chain links TRBV6-6 with TRBJ2-7, with D possibly matching TRBD1 (5 bases). This CDR3 is built from 16 residues. Germline assignment: CDR1 MNHNY and CDR2 SVGAGI (reference sequence). The V gene lost 1 base and the J gene lost 3 bases, with 16 bases spanning the gap. The DNA of the CDR3 is TGTGCCAGCAGTTACTGGACCTTGGACAAATACTACGAGCAGTACTTC. Protein product: CASSYWTLDKYYEQYF.

This chain uses TRBV5-6 with TRBJ2-4; D is possibly TRBD2 (5 bases). V was cut by 3 bases and J by 1 base, with 11 bases left in between. Per the germline V gene, CDR1 is SGHDT and CDR2 is YYEEEE. The CDR3 has 15 amino acids. Here the CDR3 reads CASSSGTGAKNIQYF. The DNA of the CDR3 is TGTGCCAGCAGCTCAGGAACGGGGGCCAAAAACATTCAGTACTTC. The full variable domain, with the rest looked up from reference TRBV5-6 and TRBJ2-4, is DAGVTQSPTHLIKTRGQQVTLRCSPKSGHDTVSWYQQALGQGPQFIFQYYEEEERQRGNFPDRFSGHQFPNYSSELNVNALLLGDSALYLCASSSGTGAKNIQYFGAGTRLSVL.

This chain joins TRBV5-8 and TRBJ1-4, with D perhaps matching TRBD1 (6 bases). Germline V gives CDR1 SGHTS, CDR2 YDEGEE. This CDR3 contains 16 residues. Trimming shortened V by 3 bases and J by 4 bases, and 16 bases separated the two germline ends. CDR3 sequence reads: CASSWSRGKGNEKLFF. The DNA of the CDR3 is TGTGCCAGCAGCTGGAGCAGGGGCAAGGGTAATGAAAAACTGTTTTTT.

This clone appeared once. This chain joins TRBV2 and TRBJ2-2; 9 bases fit TRBD1. V trimming: 6 bases; J trimming: 3 bases; junction bases outside the gene matches: 5. Germline V gene sequence: CDR1 SNHLY, CDR2 FYNNEI. The CDR3 is made up of 15 amino acids. The CDR3 DNA reads TGTGCCAGCAGCTCCGGGACAGGGTACACCGGGGAGCTGTTTTTT. Translating gives CASSSGTGYTGELFF. Supplemented by reference TRBV2 and TRBJ2-2, the full variable domain reads EPEVTQTPSHQVTQMGQEVILRCVPISNHLYFYWYRQILGQKVEFLVSFYNNEISEKSEIFDDQFSVERPDGSNFTLKIRSTKLEDSAMYFCASSSGTGYTGELFFGEGSRLTVL.

This clone was seen only a few times. V usage is TRBV5-1 and J usage is TRBJ2-2, with TRBD1 matching 8 bases. The CDR3 length is 16 residues. Germline V gene sequence: CDR1 SGHRS, CDR2 YFSETQ. V lost 9 bases to trimming and J lost 1 base; unmatched junction nucleotides: 11. CDR3 sequence reads: CATRTGQNQNTGELFF. The CDR3 DNA sequence: TGCGCCACCCGGACAGGGCAAAACCAGAACACCGGGGAGCTGTTTTTT.

This clone appeared a single time. The V gene is TRBV9, the J gene TRBJ1-6; D call uncertain. From germline, CDR1 is SGDLS and CDR2 YYNGEE. This CDR3 comprises 14 residues. Trimming stripped 4 bases from V and 4 bases from J, with 9 bases between. CDR3 sequence: CASSIRAYNSPLHF. The CDR3 DNA reads TGTGCCAGCAGCATAAGAGCTTATAATTCACCCCTCCACTTT. The full variable domain, its missing parts supplied by reference TRBV9 and TRBJ1-6, is DSGVTQTPKHLITATGQRVTLRCSPRSGDLSVYWYQQSLDQGLQFLIQYYNGEERAKGNILERFSAQQFPDLHSELNLSSLELGDSALYFCASSIRAYNSPLHFGNGTRLTVT.

The chain has TRBV10-2 and TRBJ1-5; D is undetermined. The CDR3 runs 14 residues. Germline CDR1 reads WSHSY; CDR2 reads SAAADI. V was cut by 0 bases and J by 5 bases, with 8 bases left in between. In DNA form, the CDR3 reads TGCGCCAGCAGTGAGTCTTCAGTCGATCAGCCCCAGCATTTT. This codes for CASSESSVDQPQHF.

V usage is TRBV27 and J usage is TRBJ2-1; possibly TRBD2 for D (5 bases). This CDR3 contains 14 residues. The germline V gene has CDR1 MNHEY and CDR2 SMNVEV (reference sequence). V lost 5 bases and J lost 6, with 14 bases in between. In DNA form, the CDR3 reads TGTGCCAGCAGTGGAGCTAGCTGGATCAATGAGCAGTTCTTC. It yields the protein CASSGASWINEQFF.

This clone was picked up one time. The chain carries TRBV5-5 and TRBJ1-4; D is ambiguous. CDR3 length: 12 residues. The V gene's germline CDR1 is SGHKS and CDR2 YYEKEE (reference sequence). V lost 5 bases, J lost 11 bases, and 13 bases lay in between. The CDR3 is CASSRSEGKLFF. The CDR3 bases are TGTGCCAGCAGTCGGTCCGAGGGCAAACTGTTTTTT.